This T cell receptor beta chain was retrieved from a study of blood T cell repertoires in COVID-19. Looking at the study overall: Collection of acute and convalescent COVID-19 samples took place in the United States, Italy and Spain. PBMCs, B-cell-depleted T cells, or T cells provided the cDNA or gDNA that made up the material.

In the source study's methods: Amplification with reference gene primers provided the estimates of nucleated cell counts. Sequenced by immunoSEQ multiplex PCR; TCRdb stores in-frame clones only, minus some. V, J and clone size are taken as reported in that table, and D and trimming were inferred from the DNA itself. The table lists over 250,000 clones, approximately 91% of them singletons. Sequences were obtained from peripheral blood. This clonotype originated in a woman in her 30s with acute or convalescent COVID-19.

The CDR3 sequence is CATPGQGEKLFF. DNA of the CDR3: TGTGCCACCCCAGGACAGGGTGAAAAACTGTTTTTT. V usage is TRBV7-9 and J usage is TRBJ1-4; 8 positions match TRBD1. CDR1 SEHNR and CDR2 FQNEAQ come from the germline V gene (reference sequence). CDR3 size: 12 residues. V shed 10 bases, J shed 7 bases, and the junction held 5 bases outside the gene matches.